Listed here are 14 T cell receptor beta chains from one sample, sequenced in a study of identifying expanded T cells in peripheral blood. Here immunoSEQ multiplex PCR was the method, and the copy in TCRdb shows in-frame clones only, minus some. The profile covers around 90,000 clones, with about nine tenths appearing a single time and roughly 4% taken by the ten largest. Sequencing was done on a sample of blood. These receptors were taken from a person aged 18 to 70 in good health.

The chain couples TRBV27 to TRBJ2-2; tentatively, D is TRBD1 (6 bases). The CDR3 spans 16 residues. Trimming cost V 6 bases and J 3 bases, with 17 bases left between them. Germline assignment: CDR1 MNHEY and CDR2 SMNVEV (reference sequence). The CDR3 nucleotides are TGTGCCAGCAGCCCGCGACAGGACGGGTACACCGGGGAGCTGTTTTTT. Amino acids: CASSPRQDGYTGELFF.

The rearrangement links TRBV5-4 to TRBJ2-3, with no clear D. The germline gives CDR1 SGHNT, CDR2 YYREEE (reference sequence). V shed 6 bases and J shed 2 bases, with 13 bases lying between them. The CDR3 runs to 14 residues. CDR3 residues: CASTSAPNTDTQYF. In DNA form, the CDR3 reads TGTGCCAGCACCTCGGCCCCTAACACAGATACGCAGTATTTT.

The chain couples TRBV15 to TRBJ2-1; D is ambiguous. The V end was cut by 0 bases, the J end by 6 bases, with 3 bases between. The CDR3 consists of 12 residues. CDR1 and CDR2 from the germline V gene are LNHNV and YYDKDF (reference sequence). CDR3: CATSRETNEQFF. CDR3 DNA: TGTGCCACCAGCAGAGAAACCAATGAGCAGTTCTTC.

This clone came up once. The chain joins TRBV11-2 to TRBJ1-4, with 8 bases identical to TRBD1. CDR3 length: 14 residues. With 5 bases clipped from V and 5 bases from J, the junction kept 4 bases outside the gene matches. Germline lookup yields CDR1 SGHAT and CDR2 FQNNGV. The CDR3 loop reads CASSPGGANEKLFF. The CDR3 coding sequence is TGTGCCAGCAGCCCAGGGGGCGCAAATGAAAAACTGTTTTTT.

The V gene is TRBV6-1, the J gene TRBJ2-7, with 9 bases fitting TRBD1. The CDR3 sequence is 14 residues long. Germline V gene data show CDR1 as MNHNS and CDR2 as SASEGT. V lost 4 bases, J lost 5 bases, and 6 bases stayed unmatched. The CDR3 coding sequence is TGTGCCAGCAGTGGTACAGGGGGCTGGAACGAGCAGTACTTC. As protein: CASSGTGGWNEQYF.

The CDR3 reads CASSLARAYEQYF. CDR3 DNA: TGTGCCAGCAGCTTAGCAAGGGCTTACGAGCAGTACTTC. V is TRBV11-2 and J is TRBJ2-7; D remains ambiguous. Trimming pared 1 base from V and 4 bases from J, leaving 8 bases between. The CDR3 has 13 amino acids. Germline V gene lookup returns CDR1 SGHAT and CDR2 FQNNGV.

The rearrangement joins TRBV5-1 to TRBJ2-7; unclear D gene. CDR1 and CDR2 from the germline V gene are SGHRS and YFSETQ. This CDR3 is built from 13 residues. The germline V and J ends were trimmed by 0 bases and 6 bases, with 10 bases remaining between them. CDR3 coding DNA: TGCGCCAGCAGCTTGGGAGGAATCGGCGAGCAGTACTTC. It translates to CASSLGGIGEQYF. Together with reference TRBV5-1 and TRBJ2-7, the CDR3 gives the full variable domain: KAGVTQTPRYLIKTRGQQVTLSCSPISGHRSVSWYQQTPGQGLQFLFEYFSETQRNKGNFPGRFSGRQFSNSRSEMNVSTLELGDSALYLCASSLGGIGEQYFGPGTRLTVT.

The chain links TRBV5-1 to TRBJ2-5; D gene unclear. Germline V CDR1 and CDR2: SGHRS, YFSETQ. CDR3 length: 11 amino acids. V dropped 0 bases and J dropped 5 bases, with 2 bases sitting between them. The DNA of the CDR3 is TGCGCCAGCAGCTTGGCGGAGACCCAGTACTTC. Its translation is CASSLAETQYF. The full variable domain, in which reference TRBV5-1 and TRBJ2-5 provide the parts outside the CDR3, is KAGVTQTPRYLIKTRGQQVTLSCSPISGHRSVSWYQQTPGQGLQFLFEYFSETQRNKGNFPGRFSGRQFSNSRSEMNVSTLELGDSALYLCASSLAETQYFGPGTRLLVL.

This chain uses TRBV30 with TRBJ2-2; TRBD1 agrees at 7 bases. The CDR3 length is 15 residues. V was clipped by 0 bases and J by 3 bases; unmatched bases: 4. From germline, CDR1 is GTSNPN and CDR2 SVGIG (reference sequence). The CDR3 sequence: CAWSVRDRDTGELFF. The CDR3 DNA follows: TGTGCCTGGAGTGTACGGGACAGAGACACCGGGGAGCTGTTTTTT.

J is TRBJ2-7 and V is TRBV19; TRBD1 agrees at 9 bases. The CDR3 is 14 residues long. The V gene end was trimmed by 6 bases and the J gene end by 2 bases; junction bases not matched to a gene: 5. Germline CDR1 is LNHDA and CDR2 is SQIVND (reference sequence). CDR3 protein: CASRGQGGPYEQYF. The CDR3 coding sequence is TGTGCCAGTAGGGGACAGGGAGGCCCCTACGAGCAGTACTTC. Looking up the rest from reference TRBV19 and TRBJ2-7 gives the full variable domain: DGGITQSPKYLFRKEGQNVTLSCEQNLNHDAMYWYRQDPGQGLRLIYYSQIVNDFQKGDIAEGYSVSREKKESFPLTVTSAQKNPTAFYLCASRGQGGPYEQYFGPGTRLTVT.

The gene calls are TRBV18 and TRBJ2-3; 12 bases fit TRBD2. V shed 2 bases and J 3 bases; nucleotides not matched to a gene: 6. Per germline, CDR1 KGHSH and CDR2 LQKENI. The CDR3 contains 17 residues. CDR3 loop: CASSPISTSGRTDTQYF. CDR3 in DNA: TGTGCCAGCTCACCAATATCGACTAGCGGGAGAACAGATACGCAGTATTTT.

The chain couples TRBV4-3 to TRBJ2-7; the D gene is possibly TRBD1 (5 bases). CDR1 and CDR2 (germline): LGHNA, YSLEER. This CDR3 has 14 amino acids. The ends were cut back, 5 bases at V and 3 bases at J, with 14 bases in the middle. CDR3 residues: CASSIDRANYEQYF. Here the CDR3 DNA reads TGCGCCAGCAGCATCGACAGAGCCAACTACGAGCAGTACTTC.

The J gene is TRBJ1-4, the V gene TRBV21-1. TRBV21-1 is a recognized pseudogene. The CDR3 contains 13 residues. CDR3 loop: CASSGRGNEKLFF. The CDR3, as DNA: TGTGCCAGCAGCGGCAGAGGTAATGAAAAACTGTTTTTT.

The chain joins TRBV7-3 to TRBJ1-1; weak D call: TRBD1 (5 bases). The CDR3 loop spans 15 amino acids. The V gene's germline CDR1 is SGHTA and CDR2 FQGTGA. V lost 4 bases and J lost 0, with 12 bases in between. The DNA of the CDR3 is TGTGCCAGCAGCTCTCTCAGGGAAATGAACACTGAAGCTTTCTTT. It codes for CASSSLREMNTEAFF.